This T cell receptor (beta chain) was sequenced during a study of glioma-infiltrating T cells. Points from the study as a whole: Only very few CDR3 sequences appeared in both tissue and blood. Above-expected tissue-blood divergence occurred in all gliomas, most in low-grade ones.

The CDR3 is 12 amino acids. The V gene lost 3 bases and the J gene lost 6 bases, with 10 bases spanning the gap. The V gene's germline CDR1 is SQVTM and CDR2 ANQGSEA. TCR alpha and beta CDR3 regions were amplified from RNA using iRepertoire nested multiplex PCR. For one-step reverse transcription and amplification, about 85-400 ng of tissue mRNA or PBMC total RNA was used. One entry per CDR3 protein results from TCRdb running MiXCR on the multiplex PCR reads. This sample has about 93,000 distinct CDR3 sequences; 35% to 45% occur once, and the top ten carry about two fifths. This clonotype was counted at least ten times. Its antigen is not identified.

The sequence was collected from a human donor with low-grade glioma or glioblastoma, undergoing nonglioma brain surgery, or in good health (not recorded which). This chain connects TRBV29-1 to TRBJ2-3, with D hard to call. The specimen sequenced was glioma tissue, nonneoplastic brain tissue, or PBMCs (not recorded which). The CDR3 nucleotides read TGCAGCGTTGATGCCGGGTCCGATACGCAGTATTTT. This sequence encodes CSVDAGSDTQYF.